A selection of T cell receptor beta chains follows, all from one sample in a study of blood T cell repertoires in COVID-19. Assay used: immunoSEQ multiplex PCR; TCRdb lists only in-frame clones, some missing. The sample yields about 40,000 clones, about nine tenths seen once. The sequencing input was peripheral blood. The receptors originated from a man aged 55-75 years with acute or convalescent COVID-19. The CDR3 runs from the conserved cysteine through the conserved F or W. Each record gives: V gene, J gene, CDR3 protein.

V gene: TRBV7-6; J gene: TRBJ1-5; CDR3 protein: CASSLQPAGRGDNQPQHF
V gene: TRBV3-1/TRBV3-2; J gene: TRBJ2-2; CDR3 protein: CASRSGGLDTGELFF
V gene: TRBV29-1; J gene: TRBJ2-1; CDR3 protein: CSAALDSSSYNEQFF
V gene: TRBV10-3; J gene: TRBJ2-1; CDR3 protein: CAISPQVARSYNEQFF
V gene: TRBV15; J gene: TRBJ1-3; CDR3 protein: CATSVGFLWNTIYF
V gene: TRBV3-1/TRBV3-2; J gene: TRBJ1-5; CDR3 protein: CASSPRIGEQHF
V gene: TRBV4-1; J gene: TRBJ1-4; CDR3 protein: CASSQIFFAGTGPNEKLFF
V gene: TRBV28; J gene: TRBJ2-7; CDR3 protein: CASCGLVSSEQYF
V gene: TRBV19; J gene: TRBJ1-2; CDR3 protein: CASMGGRINYGYTF
V gene: TRBV6-1; J gene: TRBJ1-1; CDR3 protein: CASSEVGGTEAFF
V gene: TRBV28; J gene: TRBJ2-1; CDR3 protein: CASSPSLAPYNEQFF
V gene: TRBV9; J gene: TRBJ1-1; CDR3 protein: CASSTLPGWEAFF
V gene: TRBV5-1; J gene: TRBJ1-1; CDR3 protein: CASSLVQSLYTEAFF
V gene: TRBV28; J gene: TRBJ1-1; CDR3 protein: CATTGSGGITEAFF
V gene: TRBV5-1; J gene: TRBJ2-7; CDR3 protein: CASSLSNPQYRGREQYF
V gene: TRBV5-1; J gene: TRBJ1-4; CDR3 protein: CASRLAPQGAGEKLFF
V gene: TRBV5-1; J gene: TRBJ2-7; CDR3 protein: CASSLERQNEQYF
V gene: TRBV19; J gene: TRBJ1-5; CDR3 protein: CASQRSSGPQHF
V gene: TRBV5-1; J gene: TRBJ2-6; CDR3 protein: CASSLGQSFSGANVLTF
V gene: TRBV6-5; J gene: TRBJ1-4; CDR3 protein: CASSSRGTANEKLFF
V gene: TRBV6-5; J gene: TRBJ1-1; CDR3 protein: CASSYRRQSYDEAFF
V gene: TRBV10-3; J gene: TRBJ1-1; CDR3 protein: CAIRGEGLPGMNTEAFF
V gene: TRBV7-6; J gene: TRBJ2-2; CDR3 protein: CASSLGWTSGSPQHTGELFF
V gene: TRBV19; J gene: TRBJ2-6; CDR3 protein: CASSVDSFGANVLTF
V gene: TRBV19; J gene: TRBJ1-1; CDR3 protein: CASSMTLRSTEAFF